The clone carrying this T cell receptor beta chain was picked up many times. The antigen is unknown. CDR3 regions of TCR beta were amplified from RNA transcripts. First-round RT-PCR relied on HTBI primers, and a second-round multiplex PCR came next. TCRdb analysed the multiplex PCR reads with MiXCR anew, one entry per CDR3 protein. The sample includes some 750,000 distinct CDR3 sequences, roughly 40% seen only once; the top ten take 44%. Patients with other autoimmune diseases, uncontrolled infections, pregnancy or lactation were excluded. PBMCs were isolated from an approximately 10 ml sample of fresh peripheral blood. Germline V gene data show CDR1 as SEHNR and CDR2 as FQNEAQ (reference sequence). V lost 5 bases, J lost 3 bases, and 17 bases lay in between. The CDR3 is 15 residues long. This specimen belongs to a study of Graves' ophthalmopathy and Graves' hyperthyroidism. The overall study: The authors collected peripheral blood at initial diagnosis, before any treatment.

Study-wide results and caveats: Stable hyperthyroidism and ophthalmopathy were told apart by a 13-signature model, which achieved 85% to 90% sensitivity and more than 75% specificity.

This TCR derives from an adult man with Graves' ophthalmopathy. The rearrangement uses TRBV7-9 and TRBJ2-7; tentatively, D is TRBD2 (6 bases). Sequencing input: peripheral blood. CDR3 coding DNA: TGTGCCAGCAGCACATGGACCGCGGGGCGCTACGAGCAGTACTTC. It codes for CASSTWTAGRYEQYF. The full variable domain, in which reference TRBV7-9 and TRBJ2-7 provide the parts outside the CDR3, is DTGVSQNPRHKITKRGQNVTFRCDPISEHNRLYWYRQTLGQGPEFLTYFQNEAQLEKSRLLSDRFSAERPKGSFSTLEIQRTEQGDSAMYLCASSTWTAGRYEQYFGPGTRLTVT.